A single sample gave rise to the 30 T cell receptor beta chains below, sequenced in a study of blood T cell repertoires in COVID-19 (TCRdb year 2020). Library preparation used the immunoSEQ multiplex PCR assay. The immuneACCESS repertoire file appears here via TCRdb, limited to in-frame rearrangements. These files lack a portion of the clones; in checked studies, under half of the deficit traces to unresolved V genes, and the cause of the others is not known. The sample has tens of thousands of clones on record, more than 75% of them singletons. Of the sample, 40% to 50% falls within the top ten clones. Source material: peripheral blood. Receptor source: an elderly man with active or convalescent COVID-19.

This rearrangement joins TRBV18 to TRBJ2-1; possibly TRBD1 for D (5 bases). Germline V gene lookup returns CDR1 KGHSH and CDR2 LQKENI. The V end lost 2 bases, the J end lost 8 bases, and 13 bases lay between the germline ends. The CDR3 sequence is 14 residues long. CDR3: CASSPRGIAHEQFF. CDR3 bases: TGTGCCAGCTCACCAAGGGGAATTGCCCATGAGCAGTTCTTC.

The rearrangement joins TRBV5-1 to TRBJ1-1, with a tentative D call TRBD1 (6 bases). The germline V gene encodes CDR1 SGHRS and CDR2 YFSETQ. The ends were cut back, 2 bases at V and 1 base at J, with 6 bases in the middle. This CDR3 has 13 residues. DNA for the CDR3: TGCGCCAGCAGCTTACAGGGGAACACTGAAGCTTTCTTT. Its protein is CASSLQGNTEAFF.

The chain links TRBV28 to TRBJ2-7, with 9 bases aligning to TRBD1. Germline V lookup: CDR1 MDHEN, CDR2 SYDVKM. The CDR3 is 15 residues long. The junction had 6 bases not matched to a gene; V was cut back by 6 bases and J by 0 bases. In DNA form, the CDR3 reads TGTGCCAGCAGCCCCGGGACAGGGAACTCCTACGAGCAGTACTTC. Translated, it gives CASSPGTGNSYEQYF.

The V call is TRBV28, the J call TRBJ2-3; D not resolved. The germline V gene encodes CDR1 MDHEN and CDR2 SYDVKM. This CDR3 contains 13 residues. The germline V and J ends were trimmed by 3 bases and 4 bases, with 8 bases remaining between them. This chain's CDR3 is CASSFISPDTQYF. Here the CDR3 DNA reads TGTGCCAGCAGTTTTATTTCCCCAGATACGCAGTATTTT. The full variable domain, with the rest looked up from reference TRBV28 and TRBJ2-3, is DVKVTQSSRYLVKRTGEKVFLECVQDMDHENMFWYRQDPGLGLRLIYFSYDVKMKEKGDIPEGYSVSREKKERFSLILESASTNQTSMYLCASSFISPDTQYFGPGTRLTVL.

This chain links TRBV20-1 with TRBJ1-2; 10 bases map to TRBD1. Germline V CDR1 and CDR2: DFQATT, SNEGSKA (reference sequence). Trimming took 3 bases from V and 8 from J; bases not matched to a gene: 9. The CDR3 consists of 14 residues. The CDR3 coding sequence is TGCAGTGCTAGTGTCGGGACAGGGGCCCGGGGCTACACCTTC. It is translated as CSASVGTGARGYTF.

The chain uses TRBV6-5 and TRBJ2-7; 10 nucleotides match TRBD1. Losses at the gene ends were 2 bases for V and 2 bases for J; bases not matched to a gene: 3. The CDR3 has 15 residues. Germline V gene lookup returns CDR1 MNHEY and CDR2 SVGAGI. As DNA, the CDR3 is TGTGCCAGCAGTTACGGGACAGGGGTTACCTACGAGCAGTACTTC. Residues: CASSYGTGVTYEQYF.

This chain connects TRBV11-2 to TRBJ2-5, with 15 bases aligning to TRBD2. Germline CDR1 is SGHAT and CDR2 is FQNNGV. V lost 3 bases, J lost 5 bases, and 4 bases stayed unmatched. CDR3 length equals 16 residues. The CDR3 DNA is TGTGCCAGCAGCTTCTGGACTAGCGGGAGGGCGGAGACCCAGTACTTC. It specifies CASSFWTSGRAETQYF.

The CDR3, as DNA: TGCAGTGCTAGTCCGGGACTAGCGGGAGTTGAGCAGTTCTTC. It codes for CSASPGLAGVEQFF. The chain employs TRBV20-1 and TRBJ2-1; 14 bases map to TRBD2. CDR1 DFQATT and CDR2 SNEGSKA come from the germline V gene (reference sequence). The CDR3 runs 14 residues. The ends lost 3 bases at V and 9 bases at J; junction bases unmatched: 4.

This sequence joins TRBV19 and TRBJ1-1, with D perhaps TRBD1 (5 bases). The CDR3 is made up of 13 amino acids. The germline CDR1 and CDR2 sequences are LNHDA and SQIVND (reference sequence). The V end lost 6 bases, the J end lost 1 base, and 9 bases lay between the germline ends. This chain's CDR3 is CASSRVTNTEAFF. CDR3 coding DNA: TGTGCCAGTAGCAGGGTAACGAACACTGAAGCTTTCTTT.

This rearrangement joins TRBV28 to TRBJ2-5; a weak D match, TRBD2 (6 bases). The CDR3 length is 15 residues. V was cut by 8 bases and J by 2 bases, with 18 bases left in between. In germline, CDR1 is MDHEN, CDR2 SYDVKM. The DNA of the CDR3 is TGTGCCAGCGGGGTGCCTAGCGATTTACAAGAGACCCAGTACTTC. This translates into CASGVPSDLQETQYF.

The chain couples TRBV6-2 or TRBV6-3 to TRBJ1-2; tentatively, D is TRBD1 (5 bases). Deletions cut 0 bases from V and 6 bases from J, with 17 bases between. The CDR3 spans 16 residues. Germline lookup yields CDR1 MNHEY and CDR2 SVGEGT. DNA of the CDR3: TGTGCCAGCAGTTACTCAGACGGGCCACCGGGGGATGGCTACACCTTC. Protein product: CASSYSDGPPGDGYTF.

The CDR3 nucleotides are TGCGCCAGCAGCTCAAGGGGACTAGCGGGAGCCGGAGACCGGGAGCTGTTTTTT. It is translated as CASSSRGLAGAGDRELFF. This chain links TRBV5-1 with TRBJ2-2, with TRBD2 matching over 14 bases. There are 18 residues in the CDR3. CDR1 is SGHRS, CDR2 YFSETQ, per germline. V was clipped by 3 bases and J by 9 bases; unmatched bases: 13.

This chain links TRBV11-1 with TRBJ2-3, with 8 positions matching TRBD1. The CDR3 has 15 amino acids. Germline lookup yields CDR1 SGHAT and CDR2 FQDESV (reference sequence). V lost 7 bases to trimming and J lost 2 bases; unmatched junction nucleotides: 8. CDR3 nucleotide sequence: TGTGCCAGCACCGGACAGGGCCTTAACACAGATACGCAGTATTTT. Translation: CASTGQGLNTDTQYF.

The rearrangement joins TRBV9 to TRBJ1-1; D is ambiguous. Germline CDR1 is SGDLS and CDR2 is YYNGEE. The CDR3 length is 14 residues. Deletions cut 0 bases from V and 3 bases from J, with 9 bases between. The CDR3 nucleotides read TGTGCCAGCAGCGTAGCGGGTATTCACACTGAAGCTTTCTTT. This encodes CASSVAGIHTEAFF.

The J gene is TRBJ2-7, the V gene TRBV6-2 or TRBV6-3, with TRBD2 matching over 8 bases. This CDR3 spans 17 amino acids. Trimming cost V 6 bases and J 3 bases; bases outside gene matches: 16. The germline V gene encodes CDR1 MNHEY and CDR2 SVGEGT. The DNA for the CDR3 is TGTGCCAGCAGCAAATGGGGGAGCGGGAGTCGGGGCTACGAGCAGTACTTC. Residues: CASSKWGSGSRGYEQYF.

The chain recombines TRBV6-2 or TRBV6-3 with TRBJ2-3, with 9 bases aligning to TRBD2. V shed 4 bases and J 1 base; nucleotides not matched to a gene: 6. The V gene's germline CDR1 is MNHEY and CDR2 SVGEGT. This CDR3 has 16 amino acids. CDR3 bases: TGTGCCAGCAGTTTCTTAGCGGGAGTCGGCACAGATACGCAGTATTTT. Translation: CASSFLAGVGTDTQYF.

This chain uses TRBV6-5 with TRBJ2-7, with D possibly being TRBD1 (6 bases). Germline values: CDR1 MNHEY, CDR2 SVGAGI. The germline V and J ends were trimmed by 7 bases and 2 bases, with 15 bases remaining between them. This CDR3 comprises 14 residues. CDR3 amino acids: CASMLNTGTYEQYF. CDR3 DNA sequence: TGTGCCAGCATGTTAAACACAGGGACCTACGAGCAGTACTTC.

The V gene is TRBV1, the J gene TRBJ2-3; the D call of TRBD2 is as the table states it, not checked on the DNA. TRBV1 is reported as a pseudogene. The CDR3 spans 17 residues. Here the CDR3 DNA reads TGCACCAGCAGCCAAGATACGGCGGGAGAGGATGGAGATACGCAGTATTTT. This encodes CTSSQDTAGEDGDTQYF.

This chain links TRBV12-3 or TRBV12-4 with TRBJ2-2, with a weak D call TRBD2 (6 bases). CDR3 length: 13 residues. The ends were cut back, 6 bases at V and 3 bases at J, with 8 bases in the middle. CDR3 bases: TGTGCCAGCAGGCCGGGGGACACCGGGGAGCTGTTTTTT. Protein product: CASRPGDTGELFF.

CDR3 DNA sequence: TGTGCCAGCAGTGAAACCCTAGGAGCAAATACGCAGTATTTT. Its translation is CASSETLGANTQYF. This chain connects TRBV2 to TRBJ2-3; the D is unclear. The CDR3 extends over 14 amino acids. CDR1 is SNHLY and CDR2 is FYNNEI in the germline V gene. The V gene lost 2 bases and the J gene lost 7 bases, with 13 bases spanning the gap.

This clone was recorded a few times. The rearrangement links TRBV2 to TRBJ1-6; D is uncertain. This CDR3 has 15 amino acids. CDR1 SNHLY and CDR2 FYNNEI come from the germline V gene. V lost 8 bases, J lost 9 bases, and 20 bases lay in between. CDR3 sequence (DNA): TGTGCCAGCGGAGGTTCCGCCAGCAACCTTTCACCCCTCCACTTT. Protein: CASGGSASNLSPLHF.

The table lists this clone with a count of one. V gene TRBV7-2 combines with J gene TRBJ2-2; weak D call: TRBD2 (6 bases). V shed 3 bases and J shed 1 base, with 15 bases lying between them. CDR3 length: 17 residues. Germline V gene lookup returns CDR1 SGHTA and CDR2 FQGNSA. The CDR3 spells CASSFTALALNTGELFF. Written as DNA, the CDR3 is TGTGCCAGCAGCTTCACGGCACTAGCCTTGAACACCGGGGAGCTGTTTTTT.

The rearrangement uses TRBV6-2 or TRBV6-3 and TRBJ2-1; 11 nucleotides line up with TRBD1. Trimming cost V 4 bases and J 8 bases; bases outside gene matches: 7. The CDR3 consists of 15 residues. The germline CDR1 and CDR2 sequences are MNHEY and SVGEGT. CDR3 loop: CASSWAGTGGHEQFF. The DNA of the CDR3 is TGTGCCAGCAGTTGGGCTGGGACAGGGGGACATGAGCAGTTCTTC.

CDR3 sequence (DNA): TGCGCCAGCAGCCAAGGGCAGTACGGGGAGCTGTTTTTT. Translation: CASSQGQYGELFF. V is TRBV4-1 and J is TRBJ2-2; D is ambiguous. CDR1 is MGHRA and CDR2 is YSYEKL in the germline V gene. Trimming removed 1 base from V and 7 bases from J, with 7 bases in between. The CDR3 covers 13 residues.

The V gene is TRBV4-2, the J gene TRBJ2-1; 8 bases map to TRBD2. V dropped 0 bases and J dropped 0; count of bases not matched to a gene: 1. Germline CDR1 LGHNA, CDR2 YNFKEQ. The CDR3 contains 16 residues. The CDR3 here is CASSQEGTSSYNEQFF. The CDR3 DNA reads TGTGCCAGCAGCCAAGAGGGGACTAGCTCCTACAATGAGCAGTTCTTC.

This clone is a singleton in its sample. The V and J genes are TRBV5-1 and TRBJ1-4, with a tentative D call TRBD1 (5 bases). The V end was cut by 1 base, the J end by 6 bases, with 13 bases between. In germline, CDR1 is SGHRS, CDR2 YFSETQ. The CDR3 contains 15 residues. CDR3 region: CASSLRGAGDEKLFF. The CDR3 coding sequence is TGCGCCAGCAGCTTGAGAGGGGCGGGGGATGAAAAACTGTTTTTT.

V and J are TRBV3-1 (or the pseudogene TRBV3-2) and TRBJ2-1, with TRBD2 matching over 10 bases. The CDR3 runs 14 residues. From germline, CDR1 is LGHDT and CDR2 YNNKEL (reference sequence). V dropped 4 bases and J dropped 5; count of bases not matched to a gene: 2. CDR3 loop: CASSLLAGHNEQFF. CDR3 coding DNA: TGTGCCAGCAGCCTACTAGCGGGACACAATGAGCAGTTCTTC.

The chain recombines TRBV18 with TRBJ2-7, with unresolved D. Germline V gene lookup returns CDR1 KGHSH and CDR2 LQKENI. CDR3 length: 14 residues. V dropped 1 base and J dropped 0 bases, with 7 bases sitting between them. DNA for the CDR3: TGTGCCAGCTCACCACAAGGCGGCTCCTACGAGCAGTACTTC. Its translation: CASSPQGGSYEQYF.

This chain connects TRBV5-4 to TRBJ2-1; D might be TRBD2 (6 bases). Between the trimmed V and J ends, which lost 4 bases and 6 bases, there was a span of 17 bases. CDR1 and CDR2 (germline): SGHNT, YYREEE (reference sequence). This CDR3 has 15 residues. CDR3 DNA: TGTGCCAGCAGCCCATGGGGGGTCACGAGCAATGAGCAGTTCTTC. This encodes CASSPWGVTSNEQFF.

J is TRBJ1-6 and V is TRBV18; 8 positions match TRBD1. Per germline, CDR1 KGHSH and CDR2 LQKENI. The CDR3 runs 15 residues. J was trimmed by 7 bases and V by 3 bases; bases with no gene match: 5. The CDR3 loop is CASSPATGANSPLHF. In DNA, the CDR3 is TGTGCCAGCTCACCCGCGACAGGGGCGAATTCACCCCTCCACTTT.